This T cell receptor (beta chain) was sequenced for a study of cytomegalovirus exposure and HLA in healthy donors (TCRdb year 2017). Regarding the research as a whole: In an earlier analysis of roughly 590 of the donors, approximately 260 Gb of sequence data and approximately 100 million unique TCR beta sequences from about 179 million T cells were reported. Among 398 genotyped donors of the cohort, an average of approximately 200,000 unique TCR beta nucleotide sequences was sequenced per donor, of which about 19% were non-productive. In an earlier analysis of 500 to 650 of the donors, high-throughput TCR beta sequencing was used to judge whether each TCR beta V gene segment behaved as functional or pseudogenic. An early release covering some 640 HLA-typed donors comprised about 300 gigabases of sequencing data and roughly 85 million unique TCR sequences. Typing coverage differed by locus: A, B, C, DRB1 and DQB1 were typed in roughly 629-630 donors, DQA1 in roughly 510, DPA1 in 600 to 610, and DPB1 in just under 490. Every discovery cohort repertoire had been produced on one sequencing platform. Four to six DR-DQ haplotypes were handled as single units for association and clustering, since linkage in the cohort was strong. Donor age, sex, ethnicity and CMV serostatus were compiled alongside the repertoire data. The study aimed to test whether signatures of past pathogen exposure could be identified by cataloging public T cell receptors. A later genetic analysis took genome-wide SNP genotypes for about 55% of the 666 donors and used that subset as a discovery cohort. In addition to the first cohort of 666 subjects, a separate validation cohort of approximately 130 different subjects was used. In the later analysis, no new phenotypic data were used to find candidate immune exposures; instead, reliance was placed on TCR beta sequences and their occurrence across donors. The T cell repertoires of several hundred subjects were profiled by immunosequencing and related to cytomegalovirus serostatus. Of the roughly 400 genotyped donors, roughly 85% fell in the genetic ancestry cluster associated with self-reported Caucasian donors. The study combined high-throughput TCR immunosequencing, statistical association of individual TCRs with disease status, and machine learning to predict cytomegalovirus infection status. To study patterns of TCR occurrence, a later analysis re-analyzed previously published TCR beta repertoires from around 670 donors and added high-resolution HLA genotyping. Class I and class II HLA loci were covered by the typing at four-digit resolution. Here is what the overall study found, with its caveats: Correlated functional status among segregating V segments might reflect linkage disequilibrium, but an unknown experimental factor could not be ruled out. A later analysis reported that several top co-occurrence clusters appeared linked to parvovirus B19, influenza, CMV and Epstein-Barr virus. Most TCR sequences were seen in very few donors, while some public TCRs were found in many individuals. In a later analysis, HLA-associated TCR beta chains were found to be more clonally expanded and to have lower generation probabilities than equally common non-associated chains. V-gene and J-gene trimming of TCR beta chains was associated with a missense DCLRE1C variant in a later genetic analysis, and the association was replicated in an independent cohort. In this cohort, only TCR beta chains were sequenced, and detectable features were limited by the absence of alpha or paired-chain data. In vitro tests confirmed that a few of the cytomegalovirus-associated TCR beta chains recognize cytomegalovirus antigens. In an earlier analysis of about 600 of the donors, most TCR beta V segments appeared in productive rearrangements about 87% or about 30% of the time, broadly matching IMGT annotations. The only immune exposure information available for the cohort was CMV serostatus. Because counts were too low, approximately 15 rarely observed V segments, including chromosome 9 orphons, were excluded from the earlier analysis of some 540 of the donors. Because HLA typing was missing for some donors at each locus, association tests included only the typed subset. In a later analysis, TCR association rates were found to vary across HLA loci, with the most associated TCRs seen for DRB1 alleles and the fewest for HLA-C alleles. A cluster of highly shared sequence variants was judged likely to represent a technical artifact of the sequencing pipeline. Compared with the roughly 670-donor mean, donors in an Asian-associated ancestry cluster had fewer N-insertions in productive TCRs, according to a later genetic analysis. The study listed 164 TCR beta chains as associated with cytomegalovirus. Cytomegalovirus status was reported to be diagnosed by the classifier with high specificity and sensitivity in both the original and validation cohorts. Because the 87-base-pair reads could not distinguish some IMGT-functional V segments, including TRBV6-2 and TRBV6-3, those segments were excluded. The presence/absence analyses assumed that sequencing depth was roughly uniform across donors, and that assumption may not be true. At a false discovery rate of 0.05, a later analysis linked fewer than 20,000 TCR beta sequences to specific HLA alleles. The authors suggested that the approach could potentially be extended to other disease states and immunological phenotypes. A further reported finding was that TCR beta sequences accurately predicted the HLA-A and HLA-B alleles for most subjects in the first cohort. When HLA alleles, especially DR and DQ, strongly co-occurred, attributing TCR associations to individual alleles was difficult. According to a later analysis, most CMV-associated TCR beta chains appeared to be HLA-restricted, and the HLA associations seemed to be driven largely by CMV exposure.

Libraries were constructed by the immunoSEQ multiplex PCR assay. A mixture of 60 forward primers for TCR Vbeta segments and 13 reverse primers for TCR Jbeta segments was used in the multiplex PCR. A multiplex PCR assay on genomic DNA amplified the CDR3 region of rearranged TCR beta genes. The Illumina HiSeq System was used to sequence the amplified TCR beta libraries as 87-base-pair reads. As for the original processing: Across the roughly 600 repertoires, a later analysis counted 78 million or so unique TCR beta chains, around 11 million of which were shared by at least two donors. To remove PCR and sequencing errors, raw reads were error-corrected and collapsed into unique sequences using a nearest-neighbor algorithm that merged closely related sequences. V, D and J gene segments were assigned by aligning CDR3 sequences to IMGT reference sequences. For a sequence to be retained, a match of at least six nucleotides to both a V gene segment and a J gene segment was required. Rearrangements were classified as productive when the CDR3 lacked stop codons and remained in frame with V and J, and all other rearrangements were classified as non-productive. CDR3 was defined by IMGT convention, running from the second conserved V-encoded cysteine to the conserved J-encoded phenylalanine. Sequences without an unambiguous match to a single V gene segment were excluded from the earlier analysis of about 640 of the donors. In an earlier analysis of approximately 610 of the donors, V segments were called functional above 56.7% productive rearrangements and were called segregating when the between-donor standard deviation exceeded 5%. To diagnose cytomegalovirus status from the catalog of TCR beta chain sequences, a statistical classification framework was built. In a later analysis, V and J genes were assigned by comparing TCR nucleotide sequences against IMGT/GENE-DB human TR gene sequences. The TCRdist pipeline was used in a later analysis to assign CDR3 sequences and most-parsimonious VDJ recombination scenarios. In a later analysis, each TCR beta chain was defined by its CDR3 amino acid sequence together with its V-gene family, and reads without a unique V-gene family were excluded. To address suspected cross-contamination and a sequencing artifact, a later analysis removed approximately 600 highly shared, low-generation-probability nucleotide sequences. For each public chain, a later analysis derived a clonal expansion index from normalized ranks of inferred template counts within each repertoire. In a later analysis, generation probabilities were computed using a VDJ recombination model fitted to out-of-frame rearrangements, and the results were checked against IGoR. In a later analysis, hypergeometric tests were used to score TCR-TCR, TCR-HLA and TCR-CMV co-occurrence, with a repertoire-size bias correction applied to TCR pairs. In a later analysis, false discovery rates were estimated by permuting HLA or CMV assignments 20 times. A later analysis grouped co-occurring TCRs with DBSCAN, adding TCRdist sequence similarity when clustering within HLA-allele-positive subsets. For co-occurrence clustering, repertoires with fewer than 30,000 or more than 120,000 public chains were excluded, along with a handful of repertoires with anomalous nucleotide sharing. The immuneACCESS repertoire file appears here via TCRdb, limited to in-frame rearrangements. These files lack a portion of the clones; in checked studies, under half of the deficit traces to unresolved V genes, and the cause of the others is not known. V, J and clone size are those of that table, while D and trimming were read from the DNA. In this sample the table shows some 150,000 clones, over 60% of which occur a single time. The top ten constitute approximately 2.8% of the sample.

The cohort comprised under 700 healthy bone marrow donors. All cohort members were sampled while nominally healthy, although unrecorded immune exposures were likely present. The donor was CMV seronegative and was included in the group of 352 seronegative cohort members. A peripheral blood sample was provided by each donor, and peripheral blood mononuclear cells were used for TCR beta sequencing. The Qiagen DNeasy Blood Extraction Kit was used to extract genomic DNA from the blood cell samples. V drops 0 bases and J drops 4 bases, leaving 10 bases in between. The germline V gene (reference sequence) sets CDR1 to MNHEY and CDR2 to SMNVEV. Spanning cysteine to phenylalanine, the CDR3 consists of 15 amino acids. Of the read, only the CDR3 DNA is kept; its 45 bases are in frame from base 1. As regards this clone: This clone's antigen is unknown. Per-base quality was not reported, and no clone a single base away is much larger than it.

This receptor was obtained from a woman aged 25 to 45 in good health and CMV-seronegative. The material sequenced was PBMCs. The receptor chain draws on TRBV27 and TRBJ1-5, with the D segment identity uncertain. CDR3 protein: CASSLSRVGNQPQHF. The DNA reads TGTGCCAGCAGTTTATCGAGGGTCGGGAATCAGCCCCAGCATTTT.